These 27 T cell receptor beta chains share one sample of origin, sequenced in a study of T cells after yellow fever vaccination. MiXCR, applied by TCRdb to the 5' RACE reads, yields one record per CDR3 protein. The table lists approximately 9,300 distinct CDR3 sequences, less than 6% of them singletons. The material was PBMCs, either bulk or a sorted T-cell subset (CD4+, CD8+, memory, or dextramer-sorted; not recorded which), obtained roughly 14 days after the first yellow fever vaccination. These receptors were collected from a young man who received the YFV17D yellow fever vaccine.

This clonotype is deemed medium-sized (0.01 to 0.1%). The V and J genes are TRBV5-1 and TRBJ2-5, with D perhaps matching TRBD1 (6 bases). The CDR3 consists of 15 residues. V lost 1 base, J lost 3 bases, and 13 bases lay in between. From germline, CDR1 is SGHRS and CDR2 YFSETQ. The CDR3 DNA is TGCGCCAGCAGCTTGATGGGGGCGAGGGAAGAGACCCAGTACTTC. This gives the protein CASSLMGAREETQYF.

This clonotype is medium-sized in the sample. The chain is built from TRBV3-1 and TRBJ2-3; D remains unclear. V dropped 2 bases and J dropped 2 bases, with 2 bases sitting between them. From germline, CDR1 is LGHDT and CDR2 YNNKEL (reference sequence). CDR3 length equals 12 residues. The CDR3 spells CASSQLTDTQYF. The CDR3 DNA is TGTGCCAGCAGCCAACTCACAGATACGCAGTATTTT.

This clonotype has ten or more counts. V is TRBV5-1 and J is TRBJ2-1, with 11 bases lining up with TRBD2. Trimming removed 4 bases from V and 5 bases from J; junction bases left unmatched: 8. The length of the CDR3 is 16 residues. Germline lookup yields CDR1 SGHRS and CDR2 YFSETQ. The CDR3 nucleotides are TGCGCCAGCAGCCGATCACTAGCGGGGGCCCACAATGAGCAGTTCTTC. Encoded protein: CASSRSLAGAHNEQFF.

This clonotype is deemed medium-sized. J is TRBJ1-2 and V is TRBV7-2, with TRBD1 matching 7 bases. Per germline, CDR1 SGHTA and CDR2 FQGNSA. After removal of 2 bases from V and 8 bases from J, the junction contained 8 bases not matched to a gene. This CDR3 is 14 amino acids long. The CDR3 sequence: CASSLNEGAYGYTF. In nucleotides, the CDR3 is TGTGCCAGCAGCTTAAATGAGGGGGCGTACGGCTACACCTTC.

This clonotype has at least ten counts. The rearrangement joins TRBV30 to TRBJ2-7; D gene ambiguous. The ends were cut back, 0 bases at V and 0 bases at J, with 3 bases in the middle. In germline, CDR1 is GTSNPN, CDR2 SVGIG (reference sequence). The CDR3 length is 12 residues. CDR3 residues: CAWSVSSYEQYF. The DNA of the CDR3 is TGTGCCTGGAGTGTCAGCTCCTACGAGCAGTACTTC.

The table lists this clonotype with many counts. V is TRBV12-3 or TRBV12-4 and J is TRBJ1-5, with a possible D match to TRBD1 (5 bases). The CDR3 spans 17 residues. The V and J ends lost 3 bases and 0 bases respectively, with 15 bases between them. The CDR3 DNA sequence: TGTGCCAGCAGTTTCGGGCGAGACAGTTATAGCAATCAGCCCCAGCATTTT. Amino acids: CASSFGRDSYSNQPQHF.

This clonotype was detected ten times or more. The chain links TRBV4-1 to TRBJ1-2; D uncertain. V lost 4 bases to trimming and J lost 5 bases, with 17 bases between them. Germline V CDR1 and CDR2: MGHRA, YSYEKL. This CDR3 comprises 15 residues. CDR3 residues: CASSRDTDVGYGYTF. DNA for the CDR3: TGCGCCAGCAGCCGGGATACCGACGTGGGATATGGCTACACCTTC.

This clonotype was seen at least ten times. The chain carries TRBV12-3 or TRBV12-4 and TRBJ2-3, with 7 bases matching TRBD1. This CDR3 is 13 amino acids long. With V trimmed by 5 bases and J by 9 bases, 8 bases remained unmatched. The CDR3 loop reads CASSPTTGFTQYF. The CDR3 DNA follows: TGTGCCAGCAGTCCAACGACAGGGTTCACGCAGTATTTT.

The table lists this clonotype with many counts. The J gene is TRBJ2-5, the V gene TRBV12-2; the table's TRBD2 call for D was not verified on the DNA. TRBV12-2 represents a pseudogene. This CDR3 has 14 amino acids. For the CDR3, the DNA is TGTGCAAGTCGCTTGCGCCTTTGCGGGGAGACCCAGTACTTC. Protein: CASRLRLCGETQYF.

This clonotype was seen at least ten times. The CDR3, as DNA: TGTGCCAGCGGGCCGGGAGGGAGCAATCAGCCCCAGCATTTT. This gives the protein CASGPGGSNQPQHF. This chain uses TRBV10-3 with TRBJ1-5; D remains unclear. The CDR3 covers 14 residues. V was cut by 10 bases and J by 1 base, with 14 bases left in between. Germline V gives CDR1 ENHRY, CDR2 SYGVKD.

Judged by abundance, this clonotype is medium-sized. This rearrangement joins TRBV5-6 to TRBJ2-2; D might be TRBD2 (6 bases). The CDR3 runs to 16 residues. Germline V gene sequence: CDR1 SGHDT, CDR2 YYEEEE. V was clipped by 4 bases and J by 3 bases, with 16 bases between them. The CDR3 DNA reads as TGTGCCAGCAGCCCCAACCTGGGACTGGACACCGGGGAGCTGTTTTTT. This encodes CASSPNLGLDTGELFF.

A word on this clonotype: No conserved phenylalanine or tryptophan ends this CDR3, so it is likely a read error. The DNA is left out, because the CDR3 cannot be placed on it with certainty; the CDR3 is given as TCRdb lists it. V is TRBV13 and J is TRBJ2-2. The CDR3 numbers 14 amino acids, ends counted. The V gene's germline CDR1 is PRHDT and CDR2 FYEKMQ (reference sequence). The CDR3 spells CARSPGILCWVLLC.

This clonotype is medium-sized within its sample. The gene calls are TRBV29-1 and TRBJ1-1; no clear D gene. This CDR3 has 12 amino acids. CDR1 SQVTM and CDR2 ANQGSEA come from the germline V gene. The V end lost 3 bases, the J end lost 3 bases, and 8 bases lay between the germline ends. CDR3 region: CSVDSGYTEAFF. Written as DNA, the CDR3 is TGCAGCGTTGATTCGGGGTACACTGAAGCTTTCTTT. Using reference TRBV29-1 and TRBJ1-1 for the parts outside the CDR3, the full variable domain is SAVISQKPSRDICQRGTSLTIQCQVDSQVTMMFWYRQQPGQSLTLIATANQGSEATYESGFVIDKFPISRPNLTFSTLTVSNMSPEDSSIYLCSVDSGYTEAFFGQGTRLTVV.

Many counts were recorded for this clonotype. The chain recombines TRBV7-2 with TRBJ2-3; D uncertain. The CDR3 runs 15 residues. Looked up from germline, CDR1 is SGHTA and CDR2 is FQGNSA. The V end lost 1 base, the J end lost 1 base, and 9 bases lay between the germline ends. The CDR3 protein is CASSLVGPGTDTQYF. CDR3 DNA sequence: TGTGCCAGCAGCTTAGTCGGACCCGGCACAGATACGCAGTATTTT.

Relative to its sample, this clonotype is medium-sized. The chain joins TRBV5-1 to TRBJ2-2; 8 bases agree with TRBD1. Per the germline V gene, CDR1 is SGHRS and CDR2 is YFSETQ. V was pared by 4 bases and J by 1 base, with 3 bases of the junction left unmatched. The CDR3 totals 15 residues. The CDR3 loop is CASSGGQENTGELFF. CDR3 nucleotide sequence: TGCGCCAGCAGCGGGGGACAGGAGAACACCGGGGAGCTGTTTTTT.

This clonotype ranks as medium-sized. The chain employs TRBV12-3 or TRBV12-4 and TRBJ2-5, with TRBD1 matching over 8 bases. Germline trimming cut 10 bases from V and 2 bases from J; bases unmatched to any gene: 6. The CDR3 length is 13 residues. The CDR3 sequence: CAIGQGLQETQYF. The CDR3 region has the DNA TGTGCCATTGGACAGGGCCTACAAGAGACCCAGTACTTC.

At least ten counts were recorded for this clonotype. The rearrangement uses TRBV5-1 and TRBJ2-3; D is possibly TRBD1 (5 bases). Trimming took off 2 bases at V and 0 bases at J, with 13 bases between the two ends. This CDR3 has 16 amino acids. Germline lookup yields CDR1 SGHRS and CDR2 YFSETQ. CDR3 in amino acids: CASSLKTGISTDTQYF. Written as DNA, the CDR3 is TGCGCCAGCAGCTTAAAAACAGGAATCAGCACAGATACGCAGTATTTT.

By share of the sample, this clonotype is medium-sized. The chain's CDR3 is CATSVSGQWNIQYF. CDR3 nucleotide sequence: TGTGCCACCAGTGTGTCAGGGCAGTGGAACATTCAGTACTTC. The chain recombines TRBV24-1 with TRBJ2-4, with TRBD1 as a possible D gene (5 bases). Germline values: CDR1 KGHDR, CDR2 SFDVKD. The CDR3 has 14 amino acids. V was pared by 5 bases and J by 7 bases, with 14 bases between.

This clonotype is deemed medium-sized. This chain links TRBV7-6 with TRBJ2-2, with D unresolved. This CDR3 region has 12 residues. V dropped 3 bases and J dropped 9 bases, with 8 bases sitting between them. Germline CDR1 reads SGHVS; CDR2 reads FNYEAQ. The CDR3, as DNA: TGTGCCAGCAGCTTTGACTCGTGGGAGCTGTTTTTT. This gives the protein CASSFDSWELFF.

Within the sample, this clonotype is medium-sized. The genes are TRBV2 and TRBJ2-1; 7 positions agree with TRBD1. V lost 7 bases to trimming and J lost 7 bases; unmatched junction nucleotides: 10. Germline CDR1 and CDR2: SNHLY and FYNNEI. The CDR3 extends over 14 amino acids. As DNA, the CDR3 is TGTGCCAGCACCGAATGGGACAGTGGTAATGAGCAGTTCTTC. Amino acid sequence: CASTEWDSGNEQFF.

Only a few counts were recorded for this clonotype. A clone one base away is much larger, so this may be a read error. V is TRBV10-3 and J is TRBJ1-1; D ambiguous. CDR3 length: 14 amino acids. Germline CDR1 ENHRY, CDR2 SYGVKD. Trimming left V 0 bases short and J 1 base short, with 6 bases between. The CDR3 nucleotides are TGTGCCATCAGTGAGTCAGTCACGAACACTGAAGCTTTCTTT. Protein product: CAISESVTNTEAFF.

Sample share makes this clonotype medium-sized. The chain uses TRBV5-1 and TRBJ2-1; possibly TRBD1 for D (6 bases). Germline V CDR1 and CDR2: SGHRS, YFSETQ. V was clipped by 4 bases and J by 9 bases, with 14 bases between them. CDR3 length equals 13 residues. CDR3 DNA sequence: TGCGCCAGCAGCGTAGTAGGGGGTTTTGAGCAGTTCTTC. This translates into CASSVVGGFEQFF.

The sample holds many counts of this clonotype. The V gene is TRBV20-1, the J gene TRBJ1-5; no clear D gene. The V and J ends lost 3 bases and 0 bases respectively, with 6 bases between them. From germline, CDR1 is DFQATT and CDR2 SNEGSKA (reference sequence). The CDR3 sequence is 13 residues long. This CDR3 is CSASRSSNQPQHF. CDR3 nucleotides: TGCAGTGCTAGCCGTTCTAGCAATCAGCCCCAGCATTTT.

This clonotype was seen many times. The genes are TRBV5-1 and TRBJ2-2, with 9 bases fitting TRBD1. Germline trimming cut 4 bases from V and 3 bases from J; bases unmatched to any gene: 7. The CDR3 is 16 amino acids. Germline CDR1 reads SGHRS; CDR2 reads YFSETQ. This CDR3 is CASSPTGGRDTGELFF. As DNA, the CDR3 is TGCGCCAGCAGCCCGACAGGGGGAAGGGACACCGGGGAGCTGTTTTTT.

This clonotype was seen ten or more times. The chain links TRBV5-6 to TRBJ1-4, with D possibly TRBD1 on 5 matching bases. The CDR3 extends over 14 amino acids. CDR1 and CDR2 from the germline V gene are SGHDT and YYEEEE. V lost 8 bases and J lost 0, with 11 bases in between. The CDR3 bases are TGTGCCAGTGGGGCCATGACAACTAATGAAAAACTGTTTTTT. Its protein product is CASGAMTTNEKLFF.

This clonotype counts as medium-sized. V usage is TRBV11-1 and J usage is TRBJ1-1, with D possibly being TRBD1 (6 bases). The length of the CDR3 is 16 residues. Trimming removed 6 bases from V and 0 bases from J, with 17 bases in between. Germline V lookup: CDR1 SGHAT, CDR2 FQDESV (reference sequence). The CDR3 DNA reads as TGTGCCAGCAGTTCAGGGAACAGGGACATGAACACTGAAGCTTTCTTT. Residues: CASSSGNRDMNTEAFF.

This clonotype appeared many times. The rearrangement links TRBV7-2 to TRBJ1-1; D is ambiguous. V was clipped by 4 bases and J by 1 base, with 7 bases between them. The CDR3 runs to 13 residues. Germline loops: CDR1 SGHTA, CDR2 FQGNSA. The CDR3 protein is CASSSDKNTEAFF. The DNA for the CDR3 is TGTGCCAGCAGCTCCGACAAGAACACTGAAGCTTTCTTT.